The rows below give T cell receptor beta chains drawn from one sample of a study of human T cells and chemical hapten exposure. Each CDR3 protein is one row after TCRdb ran MiXCR on the RACE reads. Among 80,000 to 95,000 distinct CDR3 sequences listed, around 10% were seen once. Source: whole blood, taken in connection with sensitization to the hapten diphenylcyclopropenone (DPC). These receptors originate from a middle-aged woman with alopecia areata. Some clones in this sample may be carry-over from other donors' samples. Both conserved end residues are part of each CDR3. The order of the fields is J gene, D gene, clone size, CDR3 length, V gene, CDR3 DNA, CDR3 protein. The D gene is left open where the match is weak. Size is stated for part of the rows, as once, few or many counts, or as a class when the clone is expanded.

TRBJ2-7 | NA | few | 14 | TRBV3-1 | TGTGCCAGCAGCCTCCAAAGGTCTCCCCACGAGCAGTACTTC | CASSLQRSPHEQYF
TRBJ1-5 | NA | many | 16 | TRBV6-2/TRBV6-3 | TGTGCCAGCAGGGACCCAGGCCAAGGGGGCAATCAGCCCCAGCATTTT | CASRDPGQGGNQPQHF
TRBJ1-2 | NA | many | 14 | TRBV28 | TGTGCCAGCAGTTTATGGTTTGCGGGGCATGGCTACACCTTC | CASSLWFAGHGYTF
TRBJ2-2 | TRBD1 | few | 16 | TRBV12-3/TRBV12-4 | TGTGCCAGCAGCCCCACCGGGACAGGGGGCACCGGGGAGCTGTTTTTT | CASSPTGTGGTGELFF
TRBJ1-5 | NA | many | 13 | TRBV7-2 | TGTGCCAGCAGCATCACCGATAATCAGCCCCAGCATTTT | CASSITDNQPQHF
TRBJ1-6 | NA | NA | 15 | TRBV4-1 | TGCGCCAGCAGCCAAGATCCAGGGAGGCATTCACCCCTCCACTTT | CASSQDPGRHSPLHF
TRBJ2-1 | NA | NA | 14 | TRBV7-2 | TGTGCCAGCAGCTTCATACAGGAGAGCTATGAGCAGTTCTTC | CASSFIQESYEQFF
TRBJ2-1 | NA | few | 17 | TRBV2 | TGTGCCAGCAGTGAAGAAGCGTACAGTAACTCCTACAATGAGCAGTTCTTC | CASSEEAYSNSYNEQFF
TRBJ2-3 | TRBD2 | medium-sized | 16 | TRBV2 | TGTGCCAGCAGTGAAGGACAGCGGGGGAGCACAGATACGCAGTATTTT | CASSEGQRGSTDTQYF
TRBJ1-5 | NA | NA | 16 | TRBV5-6 | TGTGCCAGCAGCTTGGCCGGGGGGACCAGCAATCAGCCCCAGCATTTT | CASSLAGGTSNQPQHF
TRBJ1-3 | NA | many | 14 | TRBV13 | TGTGCCAGCATCAAGACAGGCTCTGGAAACACCATATATTTT | CASIKTGSGNTIYF
TRBJ2-3 | NA | few | 15 | TRBV9 | TGTGCCAGCAGCGTACCCCTGGGGGCCTCAGATACGCAGTATTTT | CASSVPLGASDTQYF
TRBJ1-5 | TRBD1 | many | 16 | TRBV4-1 | TGCGCCAGCAGCCCAGGGACAGAACCTAGCAATCAGCCCCAGCATTTT | CASSPGTEPSNQPQHF
TRBJ2-1 | NA | few | 13 | TRBV7-2 | TGTGCCAGCAGCTCGACAGATTACAATGAGCAGTTCTTC | CASSSTDYNEQFF
TRBJ2-2 | TRBD1 | many | 14 | TRBV6-2/TRBV6-3 | TGTGCCAGCAGTTCTGGACAGGGAACCGGGGAGCTGTTTTTT | CASSSGQGTGELFF
TRBJ2-7 | NA | NA | 16 | TRBV3-1 | TGTGCCAGCAGGCGCCTAAATGCAGGGGGGACGGGAGAGCAGTACTTC | CASRRLNAGGTGEQYF
TRBJ1-4 | TRBD1 | NA | 13 | TRBV20-1 | TGCAGTGCTAGTCGGGGACAGGGTGAAAAACTGTTTTTT | CSASRGQGEKLFF
TRBJ2-7 | TRBD1 | NA | 15 | TRBV7-9 | TGTGCCAGCAGCTCCGGACAGGGAGTGGCCTACGAGCAGTACTTC | CASSSGQGVAYEQYF
TRBJ2-3 | NA | many | 13 | TRBV5-1 | TGCGCCAGCAGCTTGGATAGCACAGATACGCAGTATTTT | CASSLDSTDTQYF
TRBJ2-6 | NA | many | 16 | TRBV5-1 | TGCGCCAGCAGCTTGGGCGGACAGTCTGGGGCCAACGTCCTGACTTTC | CASSLGGQSGANVLTF
TRBJ2-3 | NA | many | 15 | TRBV7-2 | TGTGCCAGCAGAAACGAGGGTCGCGGCACAGATACGCAGTATTTT | CASRNEGRGTDTQYF
TRBJ1-5 | NA | once | 14 | TRBV27 | TGTGCCAGCAGTTTAAACGCGGGAGGGCAGCCCCAGCATTTT | CASSLNAGGQPQHF
TRBJ2-7 | NA | many | 13 | TRBV5-5 | TGTGCCAGCAGCTTGGCCCCACGTGACGAGCAGTACTTC | CASSLAPRDEQYF
TRBJ2-7 | TRBD2 | many | 16 | TRBV6-2/TRBV6-3 | TGTGCCAGCAGCCCGGGACTAGCGGGGCCCTCGGGAGAGCAGTACTTC | CASSPGLAGPSGEQYF
TRBJ2-1 | NA | few | 14 | TRBV28 | TGTGCCAGCTACAGACCGGGATTTTTCAATGAGCAGTTCTTC | CASYRPGFFNEQFF
TRBJ1-1 | NA | many | 14 | TRBV2 | TGTGCCAGCAGTGGACTGAGCTGGATCACTGAAGCTTTCTTT | CASSGLSWITEAFF
TRBJ1-3 | NA | many | 12 | TRBV5-8 | TGTGCCAGCAGCGCCCGCCGCAGCGGAATATATTTT | CASSARRSGIYF
TRBJ1-1 | NA | NA | 15 | TRBV5-4 | TGTGCCAGCAGCTTCTCGGGGGTTGCGAGCACTGAAGCTTTCTTT | CASSFSGVASTEAFF
TRBJ1-5 | NA | few | 15 | TRBV14 | TGTGCCAGCAGCCAAGAACAGTATAGCAATCAGCCCCAGCATTTT | CASSQEQYSNQPQHF
TRBJ2-5 | NA | many | 14 | TRBV7-2 | TGTGCCAGCAGCTTAGCAACCAGGCAAGAGACCCAGTACTTC | CASSLATRQETQYF
TRBJ1-1 | NA | many | 13 | TRBV6-5 | TGTGCCAGCAGTAGACAGGAAGACACTGAAGTTTTCTTT | CASSRQEDTEVFF
TRBJ1-5 | TRBD1 | many | 14 | TRBV3-1 | TGTGCCAGCAGCCAACAGGGGGTCAATCAGCCCCAGCATTTT | CASSQQGVNQPQHF
TRBJ2-5 | NA | NA | 13 | TRBV12-3/TRBV12-4 | TGTGCCAGCAGCCCCGGGGTAGGAGGGACCCAGTACTTC | CASSPGVGGTQYF
TRBJ2-3 | TRBD2 | many | 12 | TRBV12-3/TRBV12-4 | TGTGCCAGCACCTGGACTAGCAGAAGGAGGTATTTT | CASTWTSRRRYF
TRBJ2-7 | TRBD2 | few | 15 | TRBV11-3 | TGTGCCAGCAGCTCCGGGACTAGCGGATCCTACGAGCAGTACTTC | CASSSGTSGSYEQYF
TRBJ2-7 | NA | few | 15 | TRBV7-2 | TGTGCCAGCAGAGGGGCGCAGGGGCCGCCCTACGAGCAGTACTTC | CASRGAQGPPYEQYF
TRBJ1-5 | NA | many | 18 | TRBV7-9 | TGTGCCAGCAGCTTAGTCCAGGGAACTGACCGTAGCAATCAGCCCCAGCATTTT | CASSLVQGTDRSNQPQHF
TRBJ2-2 | NA | many | 14 | TRBV5-4 | TGTGCCAGCAGCTTGGTGGTGAACACCGGGGAGCTGTTTTTT | CASSLVVNTGELFF
TRBJ1-6 | TRBD1 | NA | 17 | TRBV7-2 | TGTGCCAGCAGCGAGACAGGGAAAAGGTCCTATAATTCACCCCTCCACTTT | CASSETGKRSYNSPLHF
TRBJ1-1 | TRBD1 | many | 15 | TRBV6-5 | TGTGCCAGCAGTAAGGGACAGGGGAGGGTCACTGAAGCTTTCTTT | CASSKGQGRVTEAFF
TRBJ2-3 | NA | NA | 16 | TRBV4-1 | TGCGCCAGCAGCCAGGTCCAACAGGGTAGCACAGATACGCAGTATTTT | CASSQVQQGSTDTQYF
TRBJ1-3 | NA | many | 12 | TRBV7-6 | TGTGCCAGCAGCTTACAGGGAAACACCATATATTTT | CASSLQGNTIYF
TRBJ1-2 | NA | many | 15 | TRBV10-3 | TGTGCCATCAGTGGCAGGCCAGGGGATAACTATGGCTACACCTTC | CAISGRPGDNYGYTF
TRBJ1-1 | NA | NA | 12 | TRBV6-5 | TGTGCCAGCAGTACTATGAACACTGAAGCTTTCTTT | CASSTMNTEAFF
TRBJ1-2 | TRBD1 | many | 14 | TRBV10-3 | TGTGCCATCAGTTTCGGACAGGCCAACTATGGCTACACCTTC | CAISFGQANYGYTF
TRBJ1-2 | TRBD1 | many | 14 | TRBV29-1 | TGCAGCGTTGACAGGGGGTTAGGGGACTATGGCTACACCTTC | CSVDRGLGDYGYTF
TRBJ1-1 | NA | many | 13 | TRBV9 | TGTGCCAGCAGCGTAGCCCCGGACACTGAAGCTTTCTTT | CASSVAPDTEAFF
TRBJ2-1 | NA | few | 15 | TRBV6-2/TRBV6-3 | TGTGCCAGCACCACCAGCGGGTGGAACTACAATGAGCAGTTCTTC | CASTTSGWNYNEQFF
TRBJ1-5 | NA | NA | 14 | TRBV6-6 | TGTGCCAGCACCGGCGAATTTAGCAATCAGCCCCAGCATTTT | CASTGEFSNQPQHF